Listed below are T cell receptor beta chains from one sample, sequenced in a study of T-cell reconstitution after alpha-beta-depleted transplantation in children. Each CDR3 protein gets one entry after TCRdb re-called the PCR reads with MiXCR. Here the sample spans roughly 170,000 distinct CDR3 sequences, around 7% being singletons. Sequences were derived from PBMCs from the stem cell graft donor, sampled from the stem cell graft. The receptor source for this set is a human donor who donated a stem cell graft to a child with Wiskott-Aldrich syndrome. Each CDR3 is given with its conserved first and last residue. D genes are given only for firm matches. The listing skips clone size in some rows; elsewhere it reads once, few, many or a size class.

j_gene: TRBJ2-3; v_gene: TRBV3-1; d_gene: .; abundance: .; CDR3nt: TGTGCCAGCACCCAACTCGTGCCTGGGACAGATACGCAGTATTTT; CDR3aa: CASTQLVPGTDTQYF
j_gene: TRBJ2-5; v_gene: TRBV5-1; d_gene: TRBD2; abundance: many; CDR3nt: TGCGCCAGCAGTCCCCGACTAGCGGGACCGCAAGAGACCCAGTACTTC; CDR3aa: CASSPRLAGPQETQYF
j_gene: TRBJ1-5; v_gene: TRBV19; d_gene: .; abundance: .; CDR3nt: TGTGCCAGTAGTATTGGATCTAGGAGCGGGTCCCAGCATTTT; CDR3aa: CASSIGSRSGSQHF
j_gene: TRBJ2-7; v_gene: TRBV7-2; d_gene: .; abundance: many; CDR3nt: TGTGCCAGCAGCTCAACGCCGCACTCCTACGAGCAGTACTTC; CDR3aa: CASSSTPHSYEQYF
j_gene: TRBJ2-4; v_gene: TRBV29-1; d_gene: .; abundance: many; CDR3nt: TGCAGCGCGAAAATGACAGGTGGTATTAAAAACATTCAGTACTTC; CDR3aa: CSAKMTGGIKNIQYF
j_gene: TRBJ2-1; v_gene: TRBV7-8; d_gene: TRBD1; abundance: .; CDR3nt: TGTGCCAGCAGCCCGACAGGGTGGAATGAGCAGTTCTTC; CDR3aa: CASSPTGWNEQFF
j_gene: TRBJ2-1; v_gene: TRBV29-1; d_gene: .; abundance: many; CDR3nt: TGCAGCGTTGATGTCGGGAATTCCTACAATGAGCAGTTCTTC; CDR3aa: CSVDVGNSYNEQFF
j_gene: TRBJ2-7; v_gene: TRBV20-1; d_gene: .; abundance: .; CDR3nt: TGCAGTGCTAGAATATCGCCCGGGGTCTCATACGAGCAGTACTTC; CDR3aa: CSARISPGVSYEQYF
j_gene: TRBJ2-1; v_gene: TRBV12-3/TRBV12-4; d_gene: TRBD1; abundance: many; CDR3nt: TGTGCCAGCAGTTACCCGGGACAGCTTGAGGGCAACAATGAGCAGTTCTTC; CDR3aa: CASSYPGQLEGNNEQFF
j_gene: TRBJ2-7; v_gene: TRBV12-3/TRBV12-4; d_gene: TRBD1; abundance: many; CDR3nt: TGTGCCAGCAGGCAGACAGGGTCCTCCTACGAGCAGTACTTC; CDR3aa: CASRQTGSSYEQYF
j_gene: TRBJ2-7; v_gene: TRBV30; d_gene: .; abundance: few; CDR3nt: TGTGCCTGGAGTGGCATTGATTCCTACGAGCAGTACTTC; CDR3aa: CAWSGIDSYEQYF
j_gene: TRBJ2-7; v_gene: TRBV5-1; d_gene: .; abundance: many; CDR3nt: TGCGCCAGCAGCTTGATAGGCAGCGTAATTACCTACGAGCAGTACTTC; CDR3aa: CASSLIGSVITYEQYF
j_gene: TRBJ2-2; v_gene: TRBV4-1; d_gene: .; abundance: many; CDR3nt: TGCGCCAGCAGCCAAGAATCGCTGAAACGGGGGGCAAACACCGGGGAGCTGTTTTTT; CDR3aa: CASSQESLKRGANTGELFF
j_gene: TRBJ2-1; v_gene: TRBV6-2/TRBV6-3; d_gene: .; abundance: .; CDR3nt: TGTGCCAGCAGTCGCGGACGGACGGCCCGATCAGATTACAATGAGCAGTTCTTC; CDR3aa: CASSRGRTARSDYNEQFF
j_gene: TRBJ2-3; v_gene: TRBV5-1; d_gene: .; abundance: many; CDR3nt: TGCGCCAGCAGCCCCCAGGGGTCAAAAGATACGCAGTATTTT; CDR3aa: CASSPQGSKDTQYF
j_gene: TRBJ2-2; v_gene: TRBV6-1; d_gene: TRBD1; abundance: few; CDR3nt: TGTGCCAGCAGTAAAAGGACAGGTACCGGGGAGCTGTTTTTT; CDR3aa: CASSKRTGTGELFF
j_gene: TRBJ2-7; v_gene: TRBV5-1; d_gene: .; abundance: few; CDR3nt: TGCGCCAGCAGCTCCGAGTGGGGGGCCTACGAGCAGTACTTC; CDR3aa: CASSSEWGAYEQYF
j_gene: TRBJ2-2; v_gene: TRBV5-1; d_gene: .; abundance: many; CDR3nt: TGCGCCAGCTCAAAGGTGTCAGGGAGTACCGGGGAGCTGTTTTTT; CDR3aa: CASSKVSGSTGELFF
j_gene: TRBJ2-1; v_gene: TRBV3-1; d_gene: TRBD2; abundance: few; CDR3nt: TGTGCCAGCAGCGTTCTAGCGGCTTCCTACAATGAGCAGTTCTTC; CDR3aa: CASSVLAASYNEQFF
j_gene: TRBJ2-1; v_gene: TRBV18; d_gene: .; abundance: many; CDR3nt: TGTGCCAGCTCGTACCGAGGCGCGAATGAGCAGTTCTTC; CDR3aa: CASSYRGANEQFF
j_gene: TRBJ1-2; v_gene: TRBV18; d_gene: .; abundance: many; CDR3nt: TGTGCCAGCTCCCAACAAACCGCCCGGACAGCTGCTAACTATGGCTACACCTTC; CDR3aa: CASSQQTARTAANYGYTF
j_gene: TRBJ2-3; v_gene: TRBV5-1; d_gene: .; abundance: .; CDR3nt: TGCGCCAGCAGCTTCACCGGAGGCCCCACAGATACGCAGTATTTT; CDR3aa: CASSFTGGPTDTQYF
j_gene: TRBJ1-3; v_gene: TRBV3-1; d_gene: .; abundance: .; CDR3nt: TGTGCCAGCACCGAAACAGGTTTTTCCTCTGGAAACACCATATATTTT; CDR3aa: CASTETGFSSGNTIYF
j_gene: TRBJ2-3; v_gene: TRBV7-2; d_gene: TRBD2; abundance: many; CDR3nt: TGTGCCAGCAGACGACTAGCGGGGATTTGGGATACGCAGTATTTT; CDR3aa: CASRRLAGIWDTQYF
j_gene: TRBJ1-5; v_gene: TRBV27; d_gene: .; abundance: many; CDR3nt: TGTGCCAGCAGCGCAACAGGTTGGGGTCAGCCCCAGCATTTT; CDR3aa: CASSATGWGQPQHF
j_gene: TRBJ1-5; v_gene: TRBV29-1; d_gene: .; abundance: many; CDR3nt: TGCAGCGTTGAAGAGGACCCATATCAGCCCCAGCATTTT; CDR3aa: CSVEEDPYQPQHF
j_gene: TRBJ2-7; v_gene: TRBV12-3/TRBV12-4; d_gene: .; abundance: many; CDR3nt: TGTGCCAGCAGTTTAGGGCGGGTTTCCTACGAGCAGTACTTC; CDR3aa: CASSLGRVSYEQYF
j_gene: TRBJ2-6; v_gene: TRBV24-1; d_gene: TRBD1; abundance: many; CDR3nt: TGTGCCACCAGTGATCCCCGGACAGGGGATAACGTCCTGACTTTC; CDR3aa: CATSDPRTGDNVLTF
j_gene: TRBJ2-7; v_gene: TRBV7-9; d_gene: .; abundance: many; CDR3nt: TGTGCCAGCACCCTGAAGTTTTCAGCGGACAACTACGAGCAGTACTTC; CDR3aa: CASTLKFSADNYEQYF
j_gene: TRBJ2-2; v_gene: TRBV6-2/TRBV6-3; d_gene: TRBD1; abundance: many; CDR3nt: TGTGCCAGCAGCCCATCGACAGGGAGCACCGGGGAGCTGTTTTTT; CDR3aa: CASSPSTGSTGELFF
j_gene: TRBJ2-1; v_gene: TRBV5-1; d_gene: .; abundance: few; CDR3nt: TGCGCCAGCAGTCCCAGGACCACAAGCTCCTACAATGAGCAGTTCTTC; CDR3aa: CASSPRTTSSYNEQFF
j_gene: TRBJ1-1; v_gene: TRBV5-5; d_gene: .; abundance: few; CDR3nt: TGTGCCAGCACCCTATACGCTCGGGGGACTGAAGCTTTCTTT; CDR3aa: CASTLYARGTEAFF
j_gene: TRBJ2-1; v_gene: TRBV20-1; d_gene: TRBD2; abundance: many; CDR3nt: TGCAGTGCTAGAGTCGCGGGAGAGGGGTACAATGAGCAGTTCTTC; CDR3aa: CSARVAGEGYNEQFF
j_gene: TRBJ2-2; v_gene: TRBV7-6; d_gene: .; abundance: many; CDR3nt: TGTGCCAGCAGCTTCGCCCCAGTAAACACCGGGGAGCTGTTTTTT; CDR3aa: CASSFAPVNTGELFF
j_gene: TRBJ2-3; v_gene: TRBV4-3; d_gene: .; abundance: many; CDR3nt: TGCGCCAGCAGCCAAGATTTGAACACTTATACGCAGTATTTT; CDR3aa: CASSQDLNTYTQYF
j_gene: TRBJ2-3; v_gene: TRBV5-1; d_gene: .; abundance: many; CDR3nt: TGCGCCAGCAGCTTGGCCGAGGCAGATACGCAGTATTTT; CDR3aa: CASSLAEADTQYF
j_gene: TRBJ2-5; v_gene: TRBV2; d_gene: .; abundance: .; CDR3nt: TGTGCCAGCAGGTTGGCAGGGTTGTACCAAGAGACCCAGTACTTC; CDR3aa: CASRLAGLYQETQYF
j_gene: TRBJ2-2; v_gene: TRBV6-1; d_gene: .; abundance: many; CDR3nt: TGTGCCAGCAGTGAGGCAACCTCGAACACCGGGGAGCTGTTTTTT; CDR3aa: CASSEATSNTGELFF
j_gene: TRBJ2-5; v_gene: TRBV20-1; d_gene: .; abundance: many; CDR3nt: TGCAGTGCTAGAGATATAAGGGGGGGCTTGGAGACCCAGTACTTC; CDR3aa: CSARDIRGGLETQYF
j_gene: TRBJ2-7; v_gene: TRBV29-1; d_gene: .; abundance: .; CDR3nt: TGCAGCGTCCCCTTGACAGCGGCTCGTGAAGAGCAGTACTTC; CDR3aa: CSVPLTAAREEQYF
j_gene: TRBJ1-1; v_gene: TRBV5-1; d_gene: TRBD1; abundance: .; CDR3nt: TGCGCCAGCAGCTCATTGACAGGGAGGACTGAAGCTTTCTTT; CDR3aa: CASSSLTGRTEAFF
j_gene: TRBJ2-1; v_gene: TRBV4-3; d_gene: .; abundance: many; CDR3nt: TGCGCCAGCAGCCAAAAGATGGCTAATGAGCAGTTCTTC; CDR3aa: CASSQKMANEQFF
j_gene: TRBJ2-7; v_gene: TRBV7-2; d_gene: .; abundance: many; CDR3nt: TGTGCCAGCAGTATCCATCGGGACCACCGGGAGCAGTACTTC; CDR3aa: CASSIHRDHREQYF
j_gene: TRBJ2-1; v_gene: TRBV7-8; d_gene: TRBD2; abundance: .; CDR3nt: TGTGCCAGCAGCTTAAGTCGGGGGGTCGCCTACAATGAGCAGTTCTTC; CDR3aa: CASSLSRGVAYNEQFF
j_gene: TRBJ2-7; v_gene: TRBV29-1; d_gene: TRBD2; abundance: many; CDR3nt: TGCAGCGTTGAAAAGCGGGACGGGGATCGCGAGCAGTACTTC; CDR3aa: CSVEKRDGDREQYF
j_gene: TRBJ2-2; v_gene: TRBV6-1; d_gene: .; abundance: many; CDR3nt: TGTGCCAGCAGCGAAAGGGTAGCTGGGACCGGGGAGCTGTTTTTT; CDR3aa: CASSERVAGTGELFF
j_gene: TRBJ2-3; v_gene: TRBV20-1; d_gene: TRBD2; abundance: many; CDR3nt: TGCAGTGCGACCGGGACTAGCGGTGGTGGGTCGCAGTATTTT; CDR3aa: CSATGTSGGGSQYF
j_gene: TRBJ2-1; v_gene: TRBV2; d_gene: TRBD1; abundance: many; CDR3nt: TGTGCCAGCAGTGAAATGACAGGGTTGAACAATGAGCAGTTCTTC; CDR3aa: CASSEMTGLNNEQFF
j_gene: TRBJ1-2; v_gene: TRBV9; d_gene: .; abundance: .; CDR3nt: TGTGCCAGCAGCGTAGCAGGCAGGGCCCACTATGGCTACACCTTC; CDR3aa: CASSVAGRAHYGYTF
j_gene: TRBJ1-5; v_gene: TRBV7-9; d_gene: TRBD1; abundance: many; CDR3nt: TGTGCCAGCGGGCCCGGACAGGGTTCGGAGCCCCAGCATTTT; CDR3aa: CASGPGQGSEPQHF
j_gene: TRBJ1-5; v_gene: TRBV7-8; d_gene: .; abundance: many; CDR3nt: TGTGCCAGCAGCTCAGGGATGGCGAGCAATCAGCCCCAGCATTTT; CDR3aa: CASSSGMASNQPQHF
j_gene: TRBJ1-1; v_gene: TRBV6-1; d_gene: .; abundance: .; CDR3nt: TGTGCCAGCAGTGAAGTTCGACAGCTAGCTTTCTTT; CDR3aa: CASSEVRQLAFF
j_gene: TRBJ1-5; v_gene: TRBV3-1; d_gene: .; abundance: many; CDR3nt: TGTGCCAGCAGCCAAGATCCGACCGGGCAGCCCCAGCATTTT; CDR3aa: CASSQDPTGQPQHF